The next 31 T cell receptor beta chains were all read from a single sample in a study of blood T cell repertoires in COVID-19. This table comes from immunoSEQ multiplex PCR, and its TCRdb copy is limited to in-frame clones, with some not included. The table records some 160,000 clones, around 92% of them present only once. The sample comprised peripheral blood. These receptors were obtained from a man in his sixties with acute or convalescent COVID-19.

The J gene is TRBJ2-7, the V gene TRBV19; 11 bases map to TRBD1. Trimming removed 5 bases from V and 0 bases from J; junction bases left unmatched: 3. There are 15 residues in the CDR3. The germline V gene encodes CDR1 LNHDA and CDR2 SQIVND (reference sequence). This chain's CDR3 is CASSSGTGGSYEQYF. CDR3 nucleotide sequence: TGTGCCAGTAGTTCCGGGACAGGGGGCTCCTACGAGCAGTACTTC.

In this sample, this clone turned up many times. V and J are TRBV14 and TRBJ1-1, with D unclear. The CDR3 has 15 amino acids. V shed 6 bases and J shed 5 bases, with 19 bases lying between them. In germline, CDR1 is SGHDN, CDR2 FVKESK. CDR3: CASRFLAAAGTEAFF. The CDR3 bases are TGTGCCAGCAGATTTTTAGCGGCGGCGGGAACTGAAGCTTTCTTT.

This sequence joins TRBV15 and TRBJ1-2; no firm D call. CDR1 LNHNV and CDR2 YYDKDF come from the germline V gene (reference sequence). The CDR3 is 15 amino acids. V was shortened by 0 bases and J by 8 bases, with 16 bases between the two germline ends. In DNA form, the CDR3 reads TGTGCCACCAGCAGAGAGAGGGAACCTTTTGTGGGCTACACCTTC. Translating gives CATSREREPFVGYTF.

The V call is TRBV5-6, the J call TRBJ2-3; a possible D gene is TRBD2 (6 bases). Trimming took off 0 bases at V and 13 bases at J, with 12 bases between the two ends. CDR1 is SGHDT, CDR2 YYEEEE, per germline. The CDR3 is made up of 12 amino acids. CDR3 region: CASSLVGGAKYF. Written as DNA, the CDR3 is TGTGCCAGCAGCTTGGTTGGCGGGGCCAAGTATTTT.

This clone was observed a single time. This chain connects TRBV18 to TRBJ2-1, with D possibly matching TRBD2 (7 bases). This CDR3 region has 14 residues. V shed 4 bases and J shed 7 bases, with 14 bases lying between them. Germline V gives CDR1 KGHSH, CDR2 LQKENI. As DNA, the CDR3 is TGTGCCAGCTCACGAGGGGGGGCGCGGAATGAGCAGTTCTTC. Translation: CASSRGGARNEQFF.

The chain carries TRBV12-5 and TRBJ2-2; D not certain. The germline CDR1 and CDR2 sequences are LGHNT and FRNRAP. This CDR3 contains 16 residues. V dropped 4 bases and J dropped 6 bases, with 18 bases sitting between them. CDR3 in DNA: TGTGCTAGTGGTTCATTTACCCCGGCTAGTCCCGGGGAGCTGTTTTTT. It translates to CASGSFTPASPGELFF.

The chain joins TRBV19 to TRBJ1-2; TRBD1 is a possible D gene (5 bases). The CDR3 is 14 amino acids. Germline CDR1 reads LNHDA; CDR2 reads SQIVND (reference sequence). V was shortened by 4 bases and J by 6 bases, with 15 bases between the two germline ends. Here the CDR3 reads CASSRGGVGDGYTF. The CDR3 DNA sequence: TGTGCCAGTAGTAGGGGCGGGGTAGGCGATGGCTACACCTTC.

This chain links TRBV30 with TRBJ1-3, with D maybe TRBD1 (5 bases). CDR1 is GTSNPN and CDR2 is SVGIG in the germline V gene (reference sequence). V lost 0 bases to trimming and J lost 1 base, with 25 bases between them. This CDR3 contains 20 residues. The CDR3 DNA follows: TGTGCCTGGAGTGTACTGAAGGGGCAGGCGAGGAGGGAGTCTGGAAACACCATATATTTT. Residues: CAWSVLKGQARRESGNTIYF.

The genes are TRBV3-1 (or the pseudogene TRBV3-2) and TRBJ1-2; TRBD1 might be the D (5 bases). CDR1 is LGHDT, CDR2 YNNKEL, per germline (reference sequence). CDR3 length equals 13 residues. V lost 4 bases, J lost 5 bases, and 11 bases lay in between. CDR3 sequence reads: CASSRLGAYGYTF. The CDR3 bases are TGTGCCAGCAGCCGGCTAGGGGCGTATGGCTACACCTTC.

This clone showed up just once. The rearrangement uses TRBV24-1 and TRBJ1-6; a weak D match, TRBD1 (6 bases). The CDR3 covers 14 residues. V lost 2 bases and J 6 bases, leaving 7 bases between the germline ends. The germline gives CDR1 KGHDR, CDR2 SFDVKD. In nucleotides, the CDR3 is TGTGCCACCAGTGATTCACAGGGTAATTCACCCCTCCACTTT. Its translation is CATSDSQGNSPLHF.

The genes are TRBV6-6 and TRBJ2-5, with D possibly TRBD1 on 6 matching bases. V was trimmed by 0 bases and J by 5 bases, leaving 16 bases between them. CDR3 length: 16 residues. Germline CDR1 is MNHNY and CDR2 is SVGAGI (reference sequence). CDR3 nucleotides: TGTGCCAGCAGTTACTCGTATGGGGGCAGAGGGGAGACCCAGTACTTC. Protein sequence: CASSYSYGGRGETQYF.

V usage is TRBV24-1 and J usage is TRBJ1-5; 9 bases fit TRBD1. J was trimmed by 7 bases and V by 4 bases; bases with no gene match: 10. The CDR3 runs 16 residues. The V gene's germline CDR1 is KGHDR and CDR2 SFDVKD. The CDR3 is CATSERGQGGIQPQHF. For the CDR3, the DNA is TGTGCCACCAGTGAACGGGGACAGGGAGGTATCCAGCCCCAGCATTTT.

The gene calls are TRBV13 and TRBJ1-5, with 8 nucleotides matching TRBD1. Per the germline V gene, CDR1 is PRHDT and CDR2 is FYEKMQ (reference sequence). The CDR3 is 14 residues long. The J segment lost 3 bases and the V segment lost 5 bases, leaving 3 bases of the junction unmatched. The CDR3: CASSRQGNNQPQHF. Here the CDR3 DNA reads TGTGCCAGCAGCCGACAGGGGAACAATCAGCCCCAGCATTTT.

The chain links TRBV6-4 to TRBJ1-6, with D perhaps matching TRBD1 (5 bases). Germline CDR1 reads MRHNA; CDR2 reads SNTAGT. V was clipped by 5 bases and J by 9 bases, with 17 bases between them. This CDR3 has 15 residues. The CDR3 here is CASSPSGGLGSPLHF. CDR3 sequence (DNA): TGTGCCAGCAGTCCCTCTGGGGGACTGGGTTCACCCCTCCACTTT.

The genes are TRBV30 and TRBJ2-7; 12 bases agree with TRBD1. The V and J ends lost 8 bases and 7 bases, in that order; junction bases with no gene match: 9. Germline CDR1 GTSNPN, CDR2 SVGIG (reference sequence). The CDR3 totals 13 residues. The CDR3 nucleotides read TGTGCCACGGAGGGACAGGGGGCGTGGGAGCAGTACTTC. As protein: CATEGQGAWEQYF.

This chain joins TRBV7-3 and TRBJ1-1; 8 bases match TRBD1. Germline V lookup: CDR1 SGHTA, CDR2 FQGTGA. This CDR3 comprises 16 residues. V shed 1 base and J 5 bases; nucleotides not matched to a gene: 9. The CDR3 DNA follows: TGTGCCAGCAGCTTAAAAGCAGGGGGCGGAGAAACTGAAGCTTTCTTT. Translating it yields CASSLKAGGGETEAFF.

J is TRBJ1-2 and V is TRBV20-1, with D unclear. The CDR3 totals 10 residues. Trimming cost V 7 bases and J 3 bases, with 6 bases left between them. Germline CDR1 and CDR2: DFQATT and SNEGSKA (reference sequence). DNA of the CDR3: TGCAGTGTACAGTACTATGGCTACACCTTC. As protein: CSVQYYGYTF.

V and J are TRBV19 and TRBJ2-7; tentative D call: TRBD2 (5 bases). Trimming removed 3 bases at V and 1 base at J, with 13 bases between. This CDR3 has 15 amino acids. CDR1 LNHDA and CDR2 SQIVND come from the germline V gene (reference sequence). The CDR3 DNA reads as TGTGCCAGTAGTATCCGGGGAAAGGGTTCCTACGAGCAGTACTTC. This codes for CASSIRGKGSYEQYF.

The gene calls are TRBV3-1 (or the pseudogene TRBV3-2) and TRBJ1-2; D might be TRBD1 (5 bases). V was clipped by 4 bases and J by 4 bases, with 10 bases between them. CDR3 length: 13 residues. From germline, CDR1 is LGHDT and CDR2 YNNKEL (reference sequence). The CDR3 loop is CASSPGGGYGYTF. In nucleotides, the CDR3 is TGTGCCAGCAGCCCCGGGGGGGGCTATGGCTACACCTTC.

Notes on this clone: Germline is not matched at one junction end, which may reflect a read error. The chain is built from TRBV7-7 and TRBJ2-2, with TRBD1 matching 9 bases. The CDR3 is 15 residues long. Germline assignment: CDR1 SSHAT and CDR2 FNYEAQ (reference sequence). CDR3 DNA sequence: TGTGCTAGCAGCTCACAGGGGGCGCAGGCCGGGGAGCTGTTTTTT. Residues: CASSSQGAQAGELFF.

This chain joins TRBV7-7 and TRBJ1-1; no definite D call. Germline values: CDR1 SSHAT, CDR2 FNYEAQ (reference sequence). This CDR3 is built from 13 residues. Trimming cost V 5 bases and J 4 bases, with 11 bases left between them. The CDR3, as DNA: TGTGCCAGCAGCCCCCTGCCGGGCACTGAAGCTTTCTTT. As protein: CASSPLPGTEAFF.

This sequence joins TRBV5-1 and TRBJ1-6, with D unresolved. Looked up from germline, CDR1 is SGHRS and CDR2 is YFSETQ. The CDR3 has 16 residues. V was pared by 0 bases and J by 7 bases, with 14 bases between. The CDR3 sequence is CASSLEVSVVNSPLHF. The DNA of the CDR3 is TGCGCCAGCAGCTTGGAAGTTTCAGTTGTCAATTCACCCCTCCACTTT.

The chain is built from TRBV5-1 and TRBJ1-4; 9 bases match TRBD1. CDR1 is SGHRS and CDR2 is YFSETQ in the germline V gene. J lost 8 bases, V lost 0 bases, and 8 bases had no gene match. CDR3 length equals 16 residues. This CDR3 reads CASSLASGTGREKLFF. In DNA form, the CDR3 reads TGCGCCAGCAGCTTGGCATCGGGGACAGGGCGCGAAAAACTGTTTTTT.

The chain employs TRBV10-3 and TRBJ1-2; D possibly corresponds to TRBD1 (6 bases). The V end was cut by 8 bases, the J end by 8 bases, with 18 bases between. The CDR3 is 13 residues long. In germline, CDR1 is ENHRY, CDR2 SYGVKD. The CDR3 protein is CAIGTPGGLGYTF. The CDR3 nucleotides are TGTGCCATCGGGACCCCCGGGGGGCTGGGCTACACCTTC.

This clone appeared a few times. The chain links TRBV2 to TRBJ1-1; no reliable D call. The V end was cut by 8 bases, the J end by 7 bases, with 23 bases between. From germline, CDR1 is SNHLY and CDR2 FYNNEI. This CDR3 spans 15 amino acids. CDR3 nucleotides: TGTGCCAGCTGTCTCCGGAGGTCGTCCAATATTGAAGCTTTCTTT. Its translation is CASCLRRSSNIEAFF.

The chain combines TRBV21-1 with TRBJ2-1; the table's D call, TRBD2, has no DNA check behind it. TRBV21-1 is recorded as a pseudogene. The CDR3 covers 15 residues. The CDR3, as DNA: TGTGCCAGCAGCAGAAGCGGGGGGGCCGATAGTGAGCAGTTCTTC. The encoded protein is CASSRSGGADSEQFF.

The table lists this clone with a count of one. The J gene is TRBJ2-2, the V gene TRBV15; D may be TRBD2 (7 bases). Per the germline V gene, CDR1 is LNHNV and CDR2 is YYDKDF (reference sequence). The CDR3 spans 14 residues. Trimming took 3 bases from V and 5 from J, leaving 10 bases between them. This chain's CDR3 is CATSRRGQTGELFF. CDR3 nucleotides: TGTGCCACCAGCAGGCGGGGGCAGACCGGGGAGCTGTTTTTT.

This sequence joins TRBV6-5 and TRBJ1-1; 7 nucleotides align to TRBD1. Germline V CDR1 and CDR2: MNHEY, SVGAGI. V was pared by 0 bases and J by 6 bases, with 7 bases of the junction left unmatched. The CDR3 is made up of 15 amino acids. Here the CDR3 reads CASSYSGQGVSEAFF. The CDR3 DNA sequence: TGTGCCAGCAGTTACTCGGGGCAGGGGGTGTCTGAAGCTTTCTTT.

In regard to this clone: The CDR3 end shows no conserved phenylalanine or tryptophan, and so a read error is likely. No DNA is shown, since the ends of the CDR3 on it are uncertain; the CDR3 is the one TCRdb lists. This CDR3 reads CASSYYQGTNLRM. The V and J genes are TRBV6-5 and TRBJ1-2; TRBD1 is the table's D call and was not checked against the DNA. The CDR3 sequence runs 13 residues, both termini included. The germline V gene encodes CDR1 MNHEY and CDR2 SVGAGI.

This clone appeared a few times. The chain joins TRBV18 to TRBJ2-3, with 7 bases matching TRBD1. Per germline, CDR1 KGHSH and CDR2 LQKENI. Trimming cost V 4 bases and J 2 bases; bases outside gene matches: 6. The CDR3 is 15 residues long. CDR3 region: CASSRETGFTDTQYF. The CDR3 DNA sequence: TGTGCCAGCTCACGCGAGACAGGGTTCACAGATACGCAGTATTTT.

J is TRBJ2-7 and V is TRBV7-2; D may be TRBD1 (6 bases). Germline V gene sequence: CDR1 SGHTA, CDR2 FQGNSA. V was cut by 4 bases and J by 1 base, with 14 bases left in between. This CDR3 comprises 15 residues. The CDR3 region is CASSSVGQTSYEQYF. In DNA form, the CDR3 reads TGTGCCAGCAGCTCAGTTGGACAGACGTCCTACGAGCAGTACTTC.